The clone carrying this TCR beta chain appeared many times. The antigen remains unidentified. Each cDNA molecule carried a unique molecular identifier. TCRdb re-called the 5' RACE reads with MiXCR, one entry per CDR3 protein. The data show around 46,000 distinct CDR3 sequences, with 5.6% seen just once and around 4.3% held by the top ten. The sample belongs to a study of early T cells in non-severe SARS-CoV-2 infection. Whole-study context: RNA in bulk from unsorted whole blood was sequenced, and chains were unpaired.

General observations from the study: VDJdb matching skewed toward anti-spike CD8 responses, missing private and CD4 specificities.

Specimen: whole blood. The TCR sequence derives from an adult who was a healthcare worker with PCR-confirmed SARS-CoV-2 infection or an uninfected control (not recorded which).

CDR3 DNA: TGCGCCAGCAGTGAAGGACAGGTCGACTACGAGCAGTACTTC. This encodes CASSEGQVDYEQYF. This rearrangement joins TRBV10-2 to TRBJ2-7, with 7 bases fitting TRBD1. From germline, CDR1 is WSHSY and CDR2 SAAADI. The V segment lost 3 bases and the J segment 3 bases; nucleotides outside the gene matches: 5. The CDR3 has 14 residues.